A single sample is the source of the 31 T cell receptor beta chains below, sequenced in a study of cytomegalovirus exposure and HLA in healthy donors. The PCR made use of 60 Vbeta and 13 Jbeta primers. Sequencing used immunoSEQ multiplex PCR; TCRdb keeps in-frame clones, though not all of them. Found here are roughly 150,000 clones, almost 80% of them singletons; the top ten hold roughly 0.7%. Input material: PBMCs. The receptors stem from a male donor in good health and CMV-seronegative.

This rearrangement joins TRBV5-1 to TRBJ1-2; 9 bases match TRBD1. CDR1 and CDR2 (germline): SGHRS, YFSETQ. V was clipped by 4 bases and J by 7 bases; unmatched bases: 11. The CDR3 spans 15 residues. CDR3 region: CASSVGTGKFGGYTF. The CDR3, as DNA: TGCGCCAGCAGCGTGGGGACAGGGAAGTTCGGTGGCTACACCTTC.

CDR3 nucleotide sequence: TGTGCCAGCAGTACCGAAGGGGCGAGTTCACCCCTCCACTTT. This translates into CASSTEGASSPLHF. The chain links TRBV6-6 to TRBJ1-6; D is possibly TRBD1 (5 bases). The CDR3 has 14 amino acids. The V gene's germline CDR1 is MNHNY and CDR2 SVGAGI (reference sequence). The V end was cut by 5 bases, the J end by 9 bases, with 14 bases between.

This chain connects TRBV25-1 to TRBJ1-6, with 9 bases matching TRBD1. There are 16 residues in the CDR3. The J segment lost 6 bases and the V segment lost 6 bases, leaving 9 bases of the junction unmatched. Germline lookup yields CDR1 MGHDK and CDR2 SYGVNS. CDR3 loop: CASSQDRGSFNSPLHF. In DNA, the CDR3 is TGTGCCAGCAGCCAAGACAGGGGGTCTTTTAATTCACCCCTCCACTTT.

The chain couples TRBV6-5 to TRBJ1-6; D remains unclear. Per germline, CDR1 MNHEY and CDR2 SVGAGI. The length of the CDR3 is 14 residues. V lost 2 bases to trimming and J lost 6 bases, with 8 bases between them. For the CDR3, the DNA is TGTGCCAGCAGTTACGAGGGTGGTAATTCACCCCTCCACTTT. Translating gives CASSYEGGNSPLHF.

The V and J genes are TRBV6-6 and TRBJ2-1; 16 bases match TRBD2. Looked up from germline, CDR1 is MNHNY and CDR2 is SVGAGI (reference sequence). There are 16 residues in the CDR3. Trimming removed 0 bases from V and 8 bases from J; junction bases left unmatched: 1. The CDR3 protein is CASSYSGLAGGDEQFF. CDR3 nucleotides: TGTGCCAGCAGTTACTCGGGACTAGCGGGGGGGGATGAGCAGTTCTTC.

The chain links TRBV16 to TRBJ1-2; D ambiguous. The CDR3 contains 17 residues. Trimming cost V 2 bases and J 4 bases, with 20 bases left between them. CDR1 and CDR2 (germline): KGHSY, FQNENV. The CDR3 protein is CASSQPAEGSQSYGYTF. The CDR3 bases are TGTGCCAGCAGCCAACCGGCGGAAGGCTCCCAGAGCTATGGCTACACCTTC.

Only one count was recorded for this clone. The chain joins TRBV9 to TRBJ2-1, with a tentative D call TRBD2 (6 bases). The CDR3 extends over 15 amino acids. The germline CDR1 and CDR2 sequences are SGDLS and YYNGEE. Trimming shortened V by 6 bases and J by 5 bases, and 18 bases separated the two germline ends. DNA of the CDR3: TGTGCCAGCACCCCGGCCGGGACTCACGACAATGAGCAGTTCTTC. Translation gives CASTPAGTHDNEQFF.

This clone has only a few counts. The CDR3 loop reads CSVDCQGNTGELFF. CDR3 sequence (DNA): TGCAGCGTTGACTGCCAGGGGAACACCGGGGAGCTGTTTTTT. The chain joins TRBV29-1 to TRBJ2-2; possibly TRBD1 for D (5 bases). This CDR3 contains 14 residues. V gave up 3 bases and J gave up 1 base, with 9 bases separating them. The germline CDR1 and CDR2 sequences are SQVTM and ANQGSEA.

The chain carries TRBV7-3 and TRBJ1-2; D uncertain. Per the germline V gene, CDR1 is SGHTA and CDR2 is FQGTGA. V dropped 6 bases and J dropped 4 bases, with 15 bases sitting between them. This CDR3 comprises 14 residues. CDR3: CASSWPGFSYGYTF. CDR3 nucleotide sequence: TGTGCCAGCAGTTGGCCCGGGTTTTCCTATGGCTACACCTTC.

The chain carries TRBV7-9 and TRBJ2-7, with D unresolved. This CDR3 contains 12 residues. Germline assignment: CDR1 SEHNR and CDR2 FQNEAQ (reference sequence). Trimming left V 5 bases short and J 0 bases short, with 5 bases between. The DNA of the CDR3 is TGTGCCAGCAGCCTCAGCTCCTACGAGCAGTACTTC. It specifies CASSLSSYEQYF.

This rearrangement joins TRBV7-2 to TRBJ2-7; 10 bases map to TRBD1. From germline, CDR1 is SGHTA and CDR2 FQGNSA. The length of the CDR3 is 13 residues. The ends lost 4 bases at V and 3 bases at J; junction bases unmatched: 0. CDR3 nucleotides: TGTGCCAGCAGCTGGACAGGGGGCTACGAGCAGTACTTC. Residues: CASSWTGGYEQYF.

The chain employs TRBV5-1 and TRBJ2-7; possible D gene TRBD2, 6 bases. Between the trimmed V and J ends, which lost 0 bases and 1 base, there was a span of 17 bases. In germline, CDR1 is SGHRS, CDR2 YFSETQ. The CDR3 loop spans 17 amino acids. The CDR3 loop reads CASSLAGGWGGSYEQYF. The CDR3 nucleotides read TGCGCCAGCAGCTTGGCCGGTGGCTGGGGAGGATCCTACGAGCAGTACTTC.

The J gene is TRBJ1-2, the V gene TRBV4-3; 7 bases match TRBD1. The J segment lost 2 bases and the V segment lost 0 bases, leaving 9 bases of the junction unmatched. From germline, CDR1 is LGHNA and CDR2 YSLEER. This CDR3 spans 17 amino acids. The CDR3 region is CASSQDKGDSYNYGYTF. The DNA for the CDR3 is TGCGCCAGCAGCCAAGATAAAGGGGACAGCTACAACTATGGCTACACCTTC.

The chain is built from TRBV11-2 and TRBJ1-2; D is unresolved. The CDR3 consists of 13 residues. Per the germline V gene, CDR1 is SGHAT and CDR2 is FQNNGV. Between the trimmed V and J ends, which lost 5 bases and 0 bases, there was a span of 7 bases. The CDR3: CASSQTPNYGYTF. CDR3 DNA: TGTGCCAGCAGCCAGACACCTAACTATGGCTACACCTTC. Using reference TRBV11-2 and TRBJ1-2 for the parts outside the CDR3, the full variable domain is EAGVAQSPRYKIIEKRQSVAFWCNPISGHATLYWYQQILGQGPKLLIQFQNNGVVDDSQLPKDRFSAERLKGVDSTLKIQPAKLEDSAVYLCASSQTPNYGYTFGSGTRLTVV.

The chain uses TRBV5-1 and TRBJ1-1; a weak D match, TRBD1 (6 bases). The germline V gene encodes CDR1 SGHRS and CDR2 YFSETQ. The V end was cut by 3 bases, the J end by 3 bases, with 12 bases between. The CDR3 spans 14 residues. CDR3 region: CASSSGGGDTEAFF. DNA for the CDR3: TGCGCCAGCAGCTCGGGGGGCGGGGACACTGAAGCTTTCTTT.

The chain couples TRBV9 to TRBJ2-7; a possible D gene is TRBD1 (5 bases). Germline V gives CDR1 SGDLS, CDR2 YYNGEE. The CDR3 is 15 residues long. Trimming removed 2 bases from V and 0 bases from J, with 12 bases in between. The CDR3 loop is CASSVQGHSSYEQYF. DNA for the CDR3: TGTGCCAGCAGCGTTCAGGGCCACAGCTCCTACGAGCAGTACTTC. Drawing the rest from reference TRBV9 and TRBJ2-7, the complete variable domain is DSGVTQTPKHLITATGQRVTLRCSPRSGDLSVYWYQQSLDQGLQFLIQYYNGEERAKGNILERFSAQQFPDLHSELNLSSLELGDSALYFCASSVQGHSSYEQYFGPGTRLTVT.

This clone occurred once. This chain's CDR3 is CASSLEGGQLYEQYF. CDR3 bases: TGTGCCAGCAGCTTGGAGGGGGGGCAACTCTACGAGCAGTACTTC. The V call is TRBV5-4, the J call TRBJ2-7, with a possible D match to TRBD2 (7 bases). Germline CDR1 SGHNT, CDR2 YYREEE (reference sequence). The CDR3 has 15 residues. V shed 0 bases and J shed 3 bases, with 13 bases lying between them.

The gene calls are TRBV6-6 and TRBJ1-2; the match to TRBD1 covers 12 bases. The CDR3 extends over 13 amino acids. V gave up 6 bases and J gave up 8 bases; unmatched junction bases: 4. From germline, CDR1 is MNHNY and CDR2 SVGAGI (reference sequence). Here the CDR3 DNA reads TGTGCCAGCAGCCCCGGGACAGGGGGCGGCTACACCTTC. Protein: CASSPGTGGGYTF.

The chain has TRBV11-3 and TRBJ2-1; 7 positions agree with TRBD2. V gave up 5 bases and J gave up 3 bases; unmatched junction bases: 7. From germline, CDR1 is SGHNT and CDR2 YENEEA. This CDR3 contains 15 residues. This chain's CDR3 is CASSLGRGSYNEQFF. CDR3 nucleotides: TGTGCCAGCAGCCTGGGGCGGGGGAGCTACAATGAGCAGTTCTTC. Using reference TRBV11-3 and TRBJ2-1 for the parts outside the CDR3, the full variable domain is EAGVVQSPRYKIIEKKQPVAFWCNPISGHNTLYWYLQNLGQGPELLIRYENEEAVDDSQLPKDRFSAERLKGVDSTLKIQPAELGDSAVYLCASSLGRGSYNEQFFGPGTRLTVL.

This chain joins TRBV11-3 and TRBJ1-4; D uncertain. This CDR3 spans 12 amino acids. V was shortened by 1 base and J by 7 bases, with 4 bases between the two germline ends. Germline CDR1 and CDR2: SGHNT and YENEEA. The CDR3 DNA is TGTGCCAGCAGCTTAGTCGTTGAAAAACTGTTTTTT. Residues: CASSLVVEKLFF.

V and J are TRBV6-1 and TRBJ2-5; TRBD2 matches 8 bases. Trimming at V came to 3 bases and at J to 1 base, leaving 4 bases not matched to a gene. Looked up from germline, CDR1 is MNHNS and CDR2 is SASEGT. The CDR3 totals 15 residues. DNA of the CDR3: TGTGCCAGCAGTGATCCAGGACTAGCCCAAGAGACCCAGTACTTC. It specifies CASSDPGLAQETQYF.

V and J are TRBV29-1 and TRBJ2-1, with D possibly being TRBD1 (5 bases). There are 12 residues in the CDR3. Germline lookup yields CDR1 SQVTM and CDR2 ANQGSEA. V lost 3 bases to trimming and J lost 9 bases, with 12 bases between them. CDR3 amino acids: CSVDRGSGEQFF. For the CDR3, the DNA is TGCAGCGTTGATAGGGGCTCGGGTGAGCAGTTCTTC.

CDR3 protein: CATSRDFGPGSYNEQFF. The CDR3 coding sequence is TGTGCCACCAGCAGAGATTTCGGCCCAGGGTCCTACAATGAGCAGTTCTTC. This chain links TRBV15 with TRBJ2-1, with a possible D match to TRBD1 (5 bases). Germline CDR1 and CDR2: LNHNV and YYDKDF (reference sequence). The V end lost 0 bases, the J end lost 1 base, and 13 bases lay between the germline ends. CDR3 length: 17 residues.

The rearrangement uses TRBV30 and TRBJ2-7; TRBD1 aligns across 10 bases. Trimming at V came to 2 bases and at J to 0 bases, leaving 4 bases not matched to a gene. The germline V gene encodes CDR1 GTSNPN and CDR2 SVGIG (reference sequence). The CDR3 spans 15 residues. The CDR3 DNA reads TGTGCCTGGAGTACCCGGACAGGGGGCTCCTACGAGCAGTACTTC. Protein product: CAWSTRTGGSYEQYF.

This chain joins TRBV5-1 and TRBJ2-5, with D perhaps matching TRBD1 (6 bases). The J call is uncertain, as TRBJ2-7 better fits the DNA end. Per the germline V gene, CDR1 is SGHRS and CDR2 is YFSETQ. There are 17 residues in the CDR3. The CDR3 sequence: CASSLGPQGLAPYEQYF. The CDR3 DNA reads TGCGCCAGCAGCTTGGGTCCCCAGGGGCTCGCCCCCTACGAGCAGTACTTC.

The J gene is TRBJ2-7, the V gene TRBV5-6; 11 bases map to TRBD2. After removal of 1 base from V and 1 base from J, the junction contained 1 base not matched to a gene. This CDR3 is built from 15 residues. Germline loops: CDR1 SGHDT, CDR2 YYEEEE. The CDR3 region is CASSLLAGGSYEQYF. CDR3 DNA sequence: TGTGCCAGCAGCTTGCTAGCGGGAGGTTCCTACGAGCAGTACTTC.

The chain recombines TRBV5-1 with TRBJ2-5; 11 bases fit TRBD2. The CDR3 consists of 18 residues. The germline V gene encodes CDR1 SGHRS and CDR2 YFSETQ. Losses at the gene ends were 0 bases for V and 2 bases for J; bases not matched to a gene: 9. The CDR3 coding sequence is TGCGCCAGCAGCTTGGATCCTAGCGGGAGGCCCGCTCAAGAGACCCAGTACTTC. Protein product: CASSLDPSGRPAQETQYF. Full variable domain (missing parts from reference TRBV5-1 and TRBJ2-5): KAGVTQTPRYLIKTRGQQVTLSCSPISGHRSVSWYQQTPGQGLQFLFEYFSETQRNKGNFPGRFSGRQFSNSRSEMNVSTLELGDSALYLCASSLDPSGRPAQETQYFGPGTRLLVL.

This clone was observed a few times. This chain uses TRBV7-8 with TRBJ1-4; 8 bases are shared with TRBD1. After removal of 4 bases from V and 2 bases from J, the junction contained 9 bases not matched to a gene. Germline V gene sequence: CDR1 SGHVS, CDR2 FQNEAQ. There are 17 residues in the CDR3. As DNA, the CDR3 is TGTGCCAGCAGCTCTAGGGGCCGACAGGGGACTAATGAAAAACTGTTTTTT. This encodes CASSSRGRQGTNEKLFF.

CDR3 loop: CASSPWTGSEKLFF. The DNA for the CDR3 is TGTGCCAGCAGCCCCTGGACAGGAAGTGAAAAACTGTTTTTT. V usage is TRBV9 and J usage is TRBJ1-4; 7 bases match TRBD1. Germline trimming cut 4 bases from V and 7 bases from J; bases unmatched to any gene: 7. CDR3 length: 14 amino acids. Germline CDR1 and CDR2: SGDLS and YYNGEE.

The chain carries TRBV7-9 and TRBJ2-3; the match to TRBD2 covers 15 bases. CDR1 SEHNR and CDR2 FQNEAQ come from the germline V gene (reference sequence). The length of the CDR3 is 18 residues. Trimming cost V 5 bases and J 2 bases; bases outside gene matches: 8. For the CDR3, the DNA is TGTGCCAGCAGCCCCGGGACTAGCGGGGGGAAACCCACAGATACGCAGTATTTT. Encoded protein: CASSPGTSGGKPTDTQYF.

The CDR3 DNA is TGTGCCAGCAGCCCCTCCGGGACTAGCGGGGGTATGGCCTACGAGCAGTACTTC. It codes for CASSPSGTSGGMAYEQYF. The J gene is TRBJ2-7, the V gene TRBV7-6, with 14 nucleotides matching TRBD2. Germline CDR1 SGHVS, CDR2 FNYEAQ. The CDR3 totals 18 residues. V lost 5 bases to trimming and J lost 2 bases; unmatched junction nucleotides: 11.